This TCR beta chain was captured by sequencing in a study of vaccination effects on CD4 cells after COVID-19. Study-wide findings and caveats: The study found marked clonal contraction of infection- and vaccine-induced clones late after vaccination. Few convalescent patients and no early post-infection timepoints were included in the study.

Comments on this clone: The antigen remains unidentified.

Peptide-pool stimulation followed by sequencing identified expanded antigen-specific CD4+ clonotypes in the ViraFEST assay. Culture proceeded for about ten days, and CD4+ T cells were then isolated. Neither prior SARS-CoV-2 infection nor positive nucleocapsid antibodies were present in the vaccine recipients. Researchers reported culturing a few million PBMC in each well, adding 8 to 10 IU/ml IL-2 and 10 ug/ml peptides. On day 3 and again on day 7, half the medium was replaced with IL-2 medium. Assay: immunoSEQ multiplex PCR; the TCRdb copy retains only in-frame clones and omits some. In the table there are approximately 30,000 clones, 73% of which are singletons. Germline trimming cut 3 bases from V and 1 base from J; bases unmatched to any gene: 3. Germline V CDR1 and CDR2: KGHDR, SFDVKD. The CDR3 is made up of 16 amino acids.

The clonotype was recovered from a human donor who received a COVID-19 vaccine. The chain recombines TRBV24-1 with TRBJ2-2; 8 positions agree with TRBD1. Sequencing used CD4+ T cells from PBMCs cultured with HCoV-NL63 spike peptides, obtained before COVID-19 vaccination. CDR3 amino acids: CATSDPGTGNTGELFF. For the CDR3, the DNA is TGTGCCACCAGTGATCCCGGGACAGGGAACACCGGGGAGCTGTTTTTT.